Each of the 21 T cell receptor beta chains below was sequenced from the same sample in a study of CD8+CD57+ T cells in acquired aplastic anemia. Genomic DNA, serving as template, underwent TCR beta VDJ and CDR3 profiling. TCRdb redid the calling of the reads with MiXCR, one entry per CDR3 protein. The profile shows approximately 50,000 distinct CDR3 sequences, over 60% of them singletons. Sequencing input: sorted CD4+, CD8+, or CD8+CD57+ T cells (not recorded which) from PBMCs. These receptors all come from a human donor in good health, serving as a control.

This clonotype was seen many times. The chain joins TRBV28 to TRBJ2-1, with TRBD1 matching over 7 bases. The germline CDR1 and CDR2 sequences are MDHEN and SYDVKM. The V and J ends lost 5 bases and 0 bases, in that order; junction bases with no gene match: 4. The CDR3 loop spans 15 amino acids. The CDR3: CASSGRTGSYNEQFF. The CDR3 DNA reads TGTGCCAGCAGTGGACGGACAGGCTCCTACAATGAGCAGTTCTTC.

The chain links TRBV12-3 or TRBV12-4 to TRBJ2-5; TRBD2 agrees at 11 bases. The CDR3 totals 15 residues. J was trimmed by 5 bases and V by 2 bases; bases with no gene match: 4. CDR3 sequence (DNA): TGTGCCAGCAGTTTACTGCTAGCGGGGGGTGAGACCCAGTACTTC. Its protein product is CASSLLLAGGETQYF.

This chain's CDR3 is CASSPWDSPTSDTQYF. The CDR3 DNA is TGTGCCAGCAGTCCCTGGGACTCCCCCACCTCCGATACGCAGTATTTT. The chain has TRBV25-1 and TRBJ2-3, with D maybe TRBD2 (6 bases). Looked up from germline, CDR1 is MGHDK and CDR2 is SYGVNS. This CDR3 has 16 amino acids. Trimming pared 5 bases from V and 6 bases from J, leaving 21 bases between. Combining the CDR3 with reference TRBV25-1 and TRBJ2-3 gives the whole variable domain EADIYQTPRYLVIGTGKKITLECSQTMGHDKMYWYQQDPGMELHLIHYSYGVNSTEKGDLSSESTVSRIRTEHFPLTLESARPSHTSQYLCASSPWDSPTSDTQYFGPGTRLTVL.

This chain joins TRBV11-2 and TRBJ2-1; 10 bases are a match to TRBD2. Germline trimming cut 3 bases from V and 8 bases from J; bases unmatched to any gene: 7. The CDR3 consists of 15 residues. Germline-derived CDR1 and CDR2 are SGHAT and FQNNGV. CDR3 nucleotides: TGTGCCAGCAGCTTGTCTGGGCTAGCGGGGGATGAGCAGTTCTTC. This translates into CASSLSGLAGDEQFF.

This clonotype has only a few counts. V is TRBV7-9 and J is TRBJ2-7; no clear D. The CDR3 totals 13 residues. V was shortened by 2 bases and J by 5 bases, with 10 bases between the two germline ends. The germline V gene encodes CDR1 SEHNR and CDR2 FQNEAQ (reference sequence). In nucleotides, the CDR3 is TGTGCCAGCAGCTTAAGGTCATTTAACGAGCAGTACTTC. Protein product: CASSLRSFNEQYF.

The chain recombines TRBV15 with TRBJ1-2, with 7 positions matching TRBD1. With V trimmed by 1 base and J by 4 bases, 3 bases remained unmatched. In germline, CDR1 is LNHNV, CDR2 YYDKDF (reference sequence). This CDR3 spans 14 amino acids. The CDR3 here is CATSRGTGSYGYTF. The CDR3 DNA reads TGTGCCACCAGCAGAGGGACAGGCTCCTATGGCTACACCTTC.

V and J are TRBV19 and TRBJ1-1, with D perhaps matching TRBD1 (5 bases). Germline CDR1 and CDR2: LNHDA and SQIVND (reference sequence). The CDR3 runs 15 residues. V lost 0 bases and J lost 1, with 9 bases in between. The CDR3 DNA reads TGTGCCAGTAGTATAGAGGGGACGGGGAACACTGAAGCTTTCTTT. Translating gives CASSIEGTGNTEAFF. Full variable domain (missing parts from reference TRBV19 and TRBJ1-1): DGGITQSPKYLFRKEGQNVTLSCEQNLNHDAMYWYRQDPGQGLRLIYYSQIVNDFQKGDIAEGYSVSREKKESFPLTVTSAQKNPTAFYLCASSIEGTGNTEAFFGQGTRLTVV.

The chain joins TRBV10-3 to TRBJ2-7; tentatively, D is TRBD1 or TRBD2 (5 bases each). The V gene's germline CDR1 is ENHRY and CDR2 SYGVKD. Trimming removed 4 bases at V and 5 bases at J, with 15 bases between. The CDR3 runs to 14 residues. The CDR3 is CAISVRGMEDEQYF. The CDR3 DNA reads TGTGCCATCAGTGTAAGGGGAATGGAGGACGAGCAGTACTTC.

The chain combines TRBV15 with TRBJ1-2; D call uncertain. Germline lookup yields CDR1 LNHNV and CDR2 YYDKDF (reference sequence). This CDR3 contains 19 residues. Deletions cut 2 bases from V and 4 bases from J, with 26 bases between. CDR3 loop: CATSRLQDPVPTESYGYTF. CDR3 sequence (DNA): TGTGCCACCAGCAGATTGCAGGACCCCGTCCCGACTGAGTCCTATGGCTACACCTTC.

The rearrangement uses TRBV7-9 and TRBJ2-7, with unresolved D. CDR3 size: 14 residues. V lost 5 bases and J 3 bases, leaving 14 bases between the germline ends. The V gene's germline CDR1 is SEHNR and CDR2 FQNEAQ (reference sequence). DNA for the CDR3: TGTGCCAGCAGCGCAACCGGGTCTCTCTACGAGCAGTACTTC. Residues: CASSATGSLYEQYF.

The J gene is TRBJ1-6, the V gene TRBV19; 10 bases align to TRBD1. This CDR3 has 16 amino acids. Germline loops: CDR1 LNHDA, CDR2 SQIVND (reference sequence). V was pared by 5 bases and J by 7 bases, with 8 bases of the junction left unmatched. DNA of the CDR3: TGTGCCAGTAGTTCTAGGACAGGGGGGATCAATTCACCCCTCCACTTT. Encoded protein: CASSSRTGGINSPLHF.

By its share, this clonotype is medium-sized. The chain carries TRBV20-1 and TRBJ2-7, with TRBD2 matching over 8 bases. Germline V CDR1 and CDR2: DFQATT, SNEGSKA (reference sequence). This CDR3 contains 15 residues. V lost 0 bases, J lost 3 bases, and 7 bases stayed unmatched. DNA of the CDR3: TGCAGTGCTAGAGATGTATTAGCGGGGAACTACGAGCAGTACTTC. Amino acids: CSARDVLAGNYEQYF.

A remark on this clonotype: An end of the junction does not agree with germline; a read error may underlie this. V gene TRBV12-3 or TRBV12-4 combines with J gene TRBJ2-3, with D maybe TRBD2 (5 bases). This CDR3 has 15 residues. CDR3 amino acids: CASSRLQAGTDAQYF. CDR3 nucleotides: TGTGCCAGCAGCCGACTGCAGGCGGGCACAGATGCGCAGTATTTT.

J is TRBJ2-5 and V is TRBV5-6, with 9 bases aligning to TRBD1. Germline assignment: CDR1 SGHDT and CDR2 YYEEEE. The CDR3 has 15 amino acids. After removal of 2 bases from V and 2 bases from J, the junction contained 4 bases not matched to a gene. CDR3 sequence reads: CASSFRDRAQETQYF. CDR3 in DNA: TGTGCCAGCAGCTTCCGGGACAGGGCGCAAGAGACCCAGTACTTC.

The chain links TRBV7-2 to TRBJ2-3; D not certain. The germline V and J ends were trimmed by 5 bases and 5 bases, with 8 bases remaining between them. CDR1 and CDR2 (germline): SGHTA, FQGNSA. The CDR3 runs 12 residues. The CDR3 region has the DNA TGTGCCAGCAGCGTAAAGGGAGATACGCAGTATTTT. Translated: CASSVKGDTQYF.

This chain joins TRBV7-6 and TRBJ2-7; 7 bases line up with TRBD2. After removal of 0 bases from V and 2 bases from J, the junction contained 4 bases not matched to a gene. There are 15 residues in the CDR3. Germline V gene lookup returns CDR1 SGHVS and CDR2 FNYEAQ. The CDR3, as DNA: TGTGCCAGCAGCTTAGCCGCGGGGGAACCCTACGAGCAGTACTTC. Protein: CASSLAAGEPYEQYF.

The chain joins TRBV10-3 to TRBJ1-1, with D unclear. From germline, CDR1 is ENHRY and CDR2 SYGVKD. V lost 6 bases, J lost 2 bases, and 10 bases lay in between. This CDR3 has 13 residues. In DNA form, the CDR3 reads TGTGCCATCAGCATGGTGGGTAACACTGAAGCTTTCTTT. Translated, it gives CAISMVGNTEAFF.

This clonotype was counted between two and nine times. The rearrangement links TRBV7-2 to TRBJ2-7; 11 bases agree with TRBD2. The CDR3 length is 14 residues. Germline loops: CDR1 SGHTA, CDR2 FQGNSA. V lost 3 bases, J lost 9 bases, and 7 bases stayed unmatched. The CDR3 reads CASSFSGGASVQYF. The CDR3 region has the DNA TGTGCCAGCAGCTTTAGCGGGGGGGCGTCCGTGCAGTACTTC.

The gene calls are TRBV24-1 and TRBJ2-5; TRBD2 is a possible D gene (6 bases). This CDR3 contains 15 residues. V lost 3 bases, J lost 5 bases, and 15 bases lay in between. Germline values: CDR1 KGHDR, CDR2 SFDVKD. In DNA, the CDR3 is TGTGCCACCAGTGATCCCAGGACTACTAGTGAGACCCAGTACTTC. Residues: CATSDPRTTSETQYF.

This clonotype was recorded a few times. The chain recombines TRBV15 with TRBJ2-7; D uncertain. Trimming stripped 0 bases from V and 4 bases from J, with 7 bases between. This CDR3 spans 13 amino acids. Germline CDR1 reads LNHNV; CDR2 reads YYDKDF (reference sequence). CDR3 in amino acids: CATSRDRLYEQYF. The CDR3 DNA is TGTGCCACCAGCAGAGACAGGCTGTACGAGCAGTACTTC.

This clonotype occurred many times. The CDR3 loop reads CASSLELAPSSYNEQFF. The CDR3 region has the DNA TGTGCCAGCAGTTTAGAATTGGCGCCTAGCTCCTACAATGAGCAGTTCTTC. The J gene is TRBJ2-1, the V gene TRBV12-3 or TRBV12-4; no firm D call. Trimming shortened V by 1 base and J by 0 bases, and 13 bases separated the two germline ends. The CDR3 runs 17 residues.